This passage covers 22 T cell receptor beta chains from one sample sequenced in a study of OX40 agonist ivuxolimab in advanced cancers. The method was immunoSEQ multiplex PCR; TCRdb's version includes in-frame clones alone and lacks a portion of them. The table has 82,000 or so clones, more than 85% seen once. Sequences were derived from CD4+ or CD8+ T cells sorted from blood, sampled in a trial of the OX40 agonist ivuxolimab. These receptors were taken from an adult with an advanced solid tumor such as melanoma, head and neck, liver or kidney cancer.

The chain employs TRBV4-1 and TRBJ2-2; the D gene is possibly TRBD2 (6 bases). V lost 0 bases to trimming and J lost 4 bases, with 15 bases between them. CDR3 length: 17 residues. CDR1 and CDR2 (germline): MGHRA, YSYEKL. The CDR3 nucleotides read TGCGCCAGCAGCCAAGACTTCGGGGGAGGCCCCACCGGGGAGCTGTTTTTT. Amino acid sequence: CASSQDFGGGPTGELFF.

This clone was counted a single time. The gene calls are TRBV28 and TRBJ1-5, with D hard to call. The CDR3 is made up of 16 amino acids. V lost 3 bases and J 0 bases, leaving 12 bases between the germline ends. CDR1 is MDHEN, CDR2 SYDVKM, per germline. The CDR3 region is CASSFGQYYSNQPQHF. In DNA form, the CDR3 reads TGTGCCAGCAGTTTTGGGCAGTATTATAGCAATCAGCCCCAGCATTTT.

The rearrangement joins TRBV10-3 to TRBJ1-2; TRBD1 agrees at 7 bases. Germline V gene data show CDR1 as ENHRY and CDR2 as SYGVKD. The CDR3 is 12 amino acids. V dropped 10 bases and J dropped 7; count of bases not matched to a gene: 9. The CDR3 protein is CATQTGVGGYTF. CDR3 nucleotides: TGTGCCACCCAAACAGGGGTGGGTGGCTACACCTTC.

The chain links TRBV4-1 to TRBJ1-4; tentative D call: TRBD1 (5 bases). The CDR3 has 13 residues. Trimming cost V 0 bases and J 11 bases, with 10 bases left between them. Germline CDR1 reads MGHRA; CDR2 reads YSYEKL. The DNA of the CDR3 is TGCGCCAGCAGCCAAGATAAGGGACGCAAACTGTTTTTT. Translating it yields CASSQDKGRKLFF.

This chain connects TRBV6-6 to TRBJ1-1; weak D call: TRBD1 (6 bases). Germline values: CDR1 MNHNY, CDR2 SVGAGI (reference sequence). The CDR3 length is 14 residues. Trimming removed 3 bases at V and 2 bases at J, with 10 bases between. The CDR3 here is CASSYGGSNTEAFF. DNA for the CDR3: TGTGCCAGCAGTTATGGGGGCAGTAACACTGAAGCTTTCTTT.

The chain's CDR3 is CASSLVGLYQPQHF. CDR3 bases: TGTGCCAGCAGCTTGGTGGGGTTGTATCAGCCCCAGCATTTT. The chain has TRBV5-8 and TRBJ1-5, with D uncertain. The CDR3 loop spans 14 amino acids. CDR1 is SGHTS, CDR2 YDEGEE, per germline. With 0 bases removed from V and 5 bases from J, the gap between germline ends came to 9 bases.

V gene TRBV7-2 combines with J gene TRBJ1-1; D gene ambiguous. This CDR3 region has 14 residues. V was pared by 4 bases and J by 1 base, with 10 bases between. Germline CDR1 SGHTA, CDR2 FQGNSA. Here the CDR3 reads CASSSYFTNTEAFF. The CDR3 DNA sequence: TGTGCCAGCAGCTCCTATTTCACGAACACTGAAGCTTTCTTT.

The chain couples TRBV4-3 to TRBJ2-7, with D perhaps TRBD2 (6 bases). CDR3 size: 13 residues. The V end was cut by 2 bases, the J end by 4 bases, with 9 bases between. Looked up from germline, CDR1 is LGHNA and CDR2 is YSLEER. The CDR3 DNA follows: TGCGCCAGCAGCCAATCGGAGGGTTACGAGCAGTACTTC. Protein product: CASSQSEGYEQYF.

This sequence joins TRBV7-9 and TRBJ1-2; perhaps TRBD1 as D (6 bases). Germline-derived CDR1 and CDR2 are SEHNR and FQNEAQ (reference sequence). CDR3 length equals 12 residues. V was cut by 2 bases and J by 5 bases, with 6 bases left in between. The CDR3 nucleotides read TGTGCCAGCAGCTTAACAGGGTATGGCTACACCTTC. Amino acid sequence: CASSLTGYGYTF.

The chain is built from TRBV6-6 and TRBJ2-7; the match to TRBD2 covers 13 bases. The V gene's germline CDR1 is MNHNY and CDR2 SVGAGI (reference sequence). V was clipped by 5 bases and J by 7 bases; unmatched bases: 8. This CDR3 is 15 amino acids long. CDR3 coding DNA: TGTGCCAGCAGTCAAACTAGCGGGAGGGCCGATGAGCAGTACTTC. Translating gives CASSQTSGRADEQYF.

The CDR3 DNA reads TGTGCCAGCATCCCGACCTCCTACAATGAGCAGTTCTTC. It yields the protein CASIPTSYNEQFF. The chain employs TRBV28 and TRBJ2-1; D remains unclear. Trimming left V 7 bases short and J 0 bases short, with 7 bases between. The CDR3 has 13 amino acids. Germline CDR1 reads MDHEN; CDR2 reads SYDVKM.

This sequence joins TRBV7-2 and TRBJ2-3; D is uncertain. The germline gives CDR1 SGHTA, CDR2 FQGNSA. V was shortened by 0 bases and J by 6 bases, with 16 bases between the two germline ends. The CDR3 has 16 amino acids. Written as DNA, the CDR3 is TGTGCCAGCAGCTTAGCACCCCTACCCCGGGTTGATACGCAGTATTTT. It codes for CASSLAPLPRVDTQYF.

V usage is TRBV9 and J usage is TRBJ2-7; 10 nucleotides agree with TRBD2. Germline V gives CDR1 SGDLS, CDR2 YYNGEE. V lost 0 bases to trimming and J lost 6 bases; unmatched junction nucleotides: 3. The CDR3 contains 14 residues. For the CDR3, the DNA is TGTGCCAGCAGCGTAGACCTAGCGGGGGCCGAGCAGTACTTC. Amino acids: CASSVDLAGAEQYF.

The chain recombines TRBV27 with TRBJ1-1, with TRBD1 matching over 8 bases. V lost 5 bases, J lost 2 bases, and 10 bases stayed unmatched. Germline CDR1 is MNHEY and CDR2 is SMNVEV (reference sequence). The CDR3 sequence is 16 residues long. As DNA, the CDR3 is TGTGCCAGCAGTGACCGGACAGGGTTAACTAACACTGAAGCTTTCTTT. It codes for CASSDRTGLTNTEAFF.

The chain joins TRBV6-4 to TRBJ2-5; D is uncertain. This CDR3 comprises 13 residues. V dropped 3 bases and J dropped 5 bases, with 10 bases sitting between them. CDR1 and CDR2 from the germline V gene are MRHNA and SNTAGT. The CDR3 region is CASSEQMGETQYF. The CDR3 coding sequence is TGTGCCAGCAGTGAACAAATGGGGGAGACCCAGTACTTC.

The gene calls are TRBV29-1 and TRBJ1-1; 8 bases are shared with TRBD1. CDR3 length equals 13 residues. Germline CDR1 SQVTM, CDR2 ANQGSEA. The V and J ends lost 6 bases and 4 bases, in that order; junction bases with no gene match: 7. CDR3: CSVAGGASTEAFF. The CDR3 region has the DNA TGCAGCGTCGCAGGGGGCGCAAGCACTGAAGCTTTCTTT.

The chain uses TRBV19 and TRBJ2-7; 10 nucleotides line up with TRBD1. CDR1 LNHDA and CDR2 SQIVND come from the germline V gene (reference sequence). The trim removed 6 bases at V and 4 bases at J, leaving 3 bases unmatched. This CDR3 spans 13 amino acids. The CDR3 spells CASRGTGVYEQYF. The CDR3 DNA is TGTGCCAGTAGGGGGACAGGGGTATACGAGCAGTACTTC. Looking up the rest from reference TRBV19 and TRBJ2-7 gives the full variable domain: DGGITQSPKYLFRKEGQNVTLSCEQNLNHDAMYWYRQDPGQGLRLIYYSQIVNDFQKGDIAEGYSVSREKKESFPLTVTSAQKNPTAFYLCASRGTGVYEQYFGPGTRLTVT.

This clone has more than one count but fewer than ten. CDR3 residues: CASTEQISNQPQHF. CDR3 in DNA: TGTGCCAGCACCGAACAGATTAGCAATCAGCCCCAGCATTTT. J is TRBJ1-5 and V is TRBV2, with unresolved D. This CDR3 has 14 residues. Per the germline V gene, CDR1 is SNHLY and CDR2 is FYNNEI. V lost 7 bases and J 0 bases, leaving 10 bases between the germline ends.

The chain links TRBV9 to TRBJ1-2; D might be TRBD1 (5 bases). The CDR3 is made up of 16 amino acids. V was pared by 4 bases and J by 8 bases, with 24 bases between. The V gene's germline CDR1 is SGDLS and CDR2 YYNGEE. This CDR3 is CASSPLQSLGWGGYTF. The CDR3 DNA reads as TGTGCCAGCAGCCCCCTGCAGTCTCTCGGCTGGGGGGGCTACACCTTC.

This clone is judged medium-sized. V usage is TRBV4-1 and J usage is TRBJ2-7, with 9 bases that match TRBD2. CDR3 size: 14 residues. Germline CDR1 is MGHRA and CDR2 is YSYEKL. V dropped 4 bases and J dropped 4; count of bases not matched to a gene: 5. For the CDR3, the DNA is TGCGCCAGCAGCCGCGGGAGGGGGACTTACGAGCAGTACTTC. Translating it yields CASSRGRGTYEQYF.

The chain is built from TRBV9 and TRBJ2-7; D might be TRBD2 (5 bases). The CDR3 loop spans 14 amino acids. Trimming left V 0 bases short and J 6 bases short, with 13 bases between. Germline V CDR1 and CDR2: SGDLS, YYNGEE. The CDR3 reads CASSVGITLGEQYF. The DNA of the CDR3 is TGTGCCAGCAGCGTAGGTATAACACTAGGCGAGCAGTACTTC.

The chain carries TRBV6-1 and TRBJ1-5, with a possible D match to TRBD1 (5 bases). The V end lost 8 bases, the J end lost 5 bases, and 16 bases lay between the germline ends. CDR3 length equals 14 residues. Looked up from germline, CDR1 is MNHNS and CDR2 is SASEGT. CDR3 coding DNA: TGTGCCAGCCGGGATGCACAGGACCATCAGCCCCAGCATTTT. This codes for CASRDAQDHQPQHF.